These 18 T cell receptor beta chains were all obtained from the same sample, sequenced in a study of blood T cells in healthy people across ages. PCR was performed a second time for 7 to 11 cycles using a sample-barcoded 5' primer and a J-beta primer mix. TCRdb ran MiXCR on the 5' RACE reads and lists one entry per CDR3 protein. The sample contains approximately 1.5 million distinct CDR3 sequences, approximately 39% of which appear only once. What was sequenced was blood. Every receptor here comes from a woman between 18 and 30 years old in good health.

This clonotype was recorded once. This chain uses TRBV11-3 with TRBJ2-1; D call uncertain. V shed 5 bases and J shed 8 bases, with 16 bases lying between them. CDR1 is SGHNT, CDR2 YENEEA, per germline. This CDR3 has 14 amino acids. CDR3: CASSPVYGRDEQFF. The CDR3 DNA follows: TGTGCCAGCAGCCCGGTTTATGGGCGCGATGAGCAGTTCTTC.

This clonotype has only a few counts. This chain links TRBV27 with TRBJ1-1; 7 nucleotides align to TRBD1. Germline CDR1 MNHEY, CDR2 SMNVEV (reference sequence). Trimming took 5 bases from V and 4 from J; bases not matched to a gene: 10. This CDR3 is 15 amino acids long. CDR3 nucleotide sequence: TGTGCCAGCAGTCTTAGGAGGGGGCTGGGCACTGAAGCTTTCTTT. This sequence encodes CASSLRRGLGTEAFF.

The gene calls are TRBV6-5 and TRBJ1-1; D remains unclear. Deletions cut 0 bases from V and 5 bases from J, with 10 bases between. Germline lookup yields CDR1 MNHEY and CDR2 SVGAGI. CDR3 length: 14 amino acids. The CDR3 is CASSYSPGQTEAFF. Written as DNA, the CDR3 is TGTGCCAGCAGTTACTCTCCAGGCCAAACTGAAGCTTTCTTT.

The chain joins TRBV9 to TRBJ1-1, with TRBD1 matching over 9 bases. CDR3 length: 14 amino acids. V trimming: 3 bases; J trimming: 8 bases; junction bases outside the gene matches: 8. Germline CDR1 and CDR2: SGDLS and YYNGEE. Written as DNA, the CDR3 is TGTGCCAGCAGCGCGCACAGGGGGCTTACCGAAGCTTTCTTT. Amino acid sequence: CASSAHRGLTEAFF.

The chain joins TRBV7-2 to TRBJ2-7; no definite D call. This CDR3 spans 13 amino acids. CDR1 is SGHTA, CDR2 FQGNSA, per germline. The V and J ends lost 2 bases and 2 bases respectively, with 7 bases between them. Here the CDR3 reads CASSLIVAYEQYF. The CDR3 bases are TGTGCCAGCAGCTTAATAGTTGCCTACGAGCAGTACTTC.

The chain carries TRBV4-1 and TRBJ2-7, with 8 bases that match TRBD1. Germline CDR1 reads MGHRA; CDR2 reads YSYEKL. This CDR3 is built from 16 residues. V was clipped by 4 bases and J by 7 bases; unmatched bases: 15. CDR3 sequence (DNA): TGCGCCAGCAGCCCCCGAGGGGGGACAGGATACAATGAGCAGTACTTC. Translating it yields CASSPRGGTGYNEQYF.

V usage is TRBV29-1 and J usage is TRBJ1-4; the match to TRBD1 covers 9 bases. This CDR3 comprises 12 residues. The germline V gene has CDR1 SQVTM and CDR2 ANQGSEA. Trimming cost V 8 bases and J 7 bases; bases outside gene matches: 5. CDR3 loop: CSIVGQGEKLFF. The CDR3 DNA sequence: TGCAGCATTGTGGGACAGGGTGAAAAACTGTTTTTT.

CDR3 DNA sequence: TGTGCCACCGATCTGGCAGGGGCCCCCGGGGAGCTGTTTTTT. It codes for CATDLAGAPGELFF. The V and J genes are TRBV6-6 and TRBJ2-2; TRBD1 is a possible D gene (6 bases). In germline, CDR1 is MNHNY, CDR2 SVGAGI (reference sequence). The CDR3 is made up of 14 amino acids. Trimming took off 10 bases at V and 6 bases at J, with 18 bases between the two ends.

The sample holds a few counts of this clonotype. This CDR3 reads CASEQGECNQPQHF. The CDR3 DNA reads as TGTGCCAGCGAGCAGGGGGAATGCAATCAGCCCCAGCATTTT. This sequence joins TRBV21-1 and TRBJ1-5; the D call in the table, TRBD1, was not verified against the DNA. TRBV21-1 counts as a pseudogene. This CDR3 contains 14 residues.

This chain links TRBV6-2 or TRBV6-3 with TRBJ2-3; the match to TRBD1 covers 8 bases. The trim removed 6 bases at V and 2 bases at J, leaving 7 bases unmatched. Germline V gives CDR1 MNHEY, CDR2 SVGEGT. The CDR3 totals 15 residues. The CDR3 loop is CASSITGGDTDTQYF. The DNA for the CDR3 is TGTGCCAGCAGCATTACAGGGGGAGACACAGATACGCAGTATTTT.

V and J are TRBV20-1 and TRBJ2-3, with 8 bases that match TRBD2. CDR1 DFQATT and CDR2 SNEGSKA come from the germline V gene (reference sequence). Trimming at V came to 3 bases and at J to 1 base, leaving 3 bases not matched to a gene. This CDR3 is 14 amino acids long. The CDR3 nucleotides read TGCAGTGCTAGTGGGCGGGAGGGCACAGATACGCAGTATTTT. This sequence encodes CSASGREGTDTQYF.

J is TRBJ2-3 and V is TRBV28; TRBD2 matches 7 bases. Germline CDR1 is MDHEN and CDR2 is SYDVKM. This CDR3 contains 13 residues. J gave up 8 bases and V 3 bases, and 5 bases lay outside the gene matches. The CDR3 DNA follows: TGTGCCAGCAGTTTTTCTAGCGGTCTTACGCAGTATTTT. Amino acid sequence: CASSFSSGLTQYF.

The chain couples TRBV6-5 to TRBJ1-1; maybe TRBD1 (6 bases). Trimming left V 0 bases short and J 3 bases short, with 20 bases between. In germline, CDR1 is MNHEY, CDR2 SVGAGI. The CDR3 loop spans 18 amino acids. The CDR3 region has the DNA TGTGCCAGCAGTTACTCGATTGTGAGAGGGGGGGAGGACACTGAAGCTTTCTTT. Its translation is CASSYSIVRGGEDTEAFF.

The chain's CDR3 is CASSYYQTGDTQYF. The DNA for the CDR3 is TGTGCCAGCAGTTACTATCAGACGGGAGATACGCAGTATTTT. The chain carries TRBV6-5 and TRBJ2-3; D gene uncertain. The germline V gene has CDR1 MNHEY and CDR2 SVGAGI. V was trimmed by 1 base and J by 5 bases, leaving 10 bases between them. The CDR3 runs 14 residues.

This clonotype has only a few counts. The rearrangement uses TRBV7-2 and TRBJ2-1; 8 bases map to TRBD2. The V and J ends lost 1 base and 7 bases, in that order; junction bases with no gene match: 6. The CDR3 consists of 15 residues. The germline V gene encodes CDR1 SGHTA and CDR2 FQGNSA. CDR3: CASSLDRLALNEQFF. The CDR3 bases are TGTGCCAGCAGCTTAGATAGACTAGCGCTGAATGAGCAGTTCTTC.

CDR3 amino acids: CASSYRPDISSYNEQFF. The CDR3 bases are TGTGCCAGCAGCTACCGCCCTGATATCAGCTCCTACAATGAGCAGTTCTTC. The chain joins TRBV7-9 to TRBJ2-1, with no clear D. Germline CDR1 and CDR2: SEHNR and FQNEAQ (reference sequence). CDR3 length: 17 residues. The V and J ends lost 4 bases and 0 bases respectively, with 16 bases between them.

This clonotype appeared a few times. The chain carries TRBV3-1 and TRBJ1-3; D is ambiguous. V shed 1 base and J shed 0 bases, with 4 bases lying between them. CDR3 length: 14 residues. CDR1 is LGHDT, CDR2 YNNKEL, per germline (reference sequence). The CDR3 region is CASSQGDSGNTIYF. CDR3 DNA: TGTGCCAGCAGCCAAGGGGACTCTGGAAACACCATATATTTT. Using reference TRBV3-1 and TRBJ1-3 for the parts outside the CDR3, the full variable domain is DTAVSQTPKYLVTQMGNDKSIKCEQNLGHDTMYWYKQDSKKFLKIMFSYNNKELIINETVPNRFSPKSPDKAHLNLHINSLELGDSAVYFCASSQGDSGNTIYFGEGSWLTVV.

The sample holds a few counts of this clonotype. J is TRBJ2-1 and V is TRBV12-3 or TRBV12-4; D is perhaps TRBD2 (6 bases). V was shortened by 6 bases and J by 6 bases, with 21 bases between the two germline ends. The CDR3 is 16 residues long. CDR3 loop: CASRPPGEPQGNEQFF. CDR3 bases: TGTGCCAGCAGACCACCGGGAGAACCTCAGGGCAATGAGCAGTTCTTC.